The next 32 T cell receptor beta chains were all read from a single sample in a study of T cells in Graves' hyperthyroidism and ophthalmopathy. Amplification yielded TCR beta CDR3 regions, with RNA transcripts as the source. When the TCR CDR3 underwent first-round RT-PCR, the HTBI primer set was used. One entry per CDR3 protein, called by TCRdb with MiXCR from the multiplex PCR reads. The table includes approximately 400,000 distinct CDR3 sequences, 15% to 20% detected once. Sequencing was done on a sample of blood. Receptors were obtained from a woman between 18 and 30 years old with Graves' hyperthyroidism.

Many counts were recorded for this clonotype. The rearrangement links TRBV4-1 to TRBJ2-4, with a tentative D call TRBD2 (6 bases). The germline gives CDR1 MGHRA, CDR2 YSYEKL. The CDR3 is 15 residues long. V shed 3 bases and J shed 7 bases, with 16 bases lying between them. The CDR3 reads CASSQVAGKTNIQYF. DNA of the CDR3: TGCGCCAGCAGCCAGGTCGCGGGGAAGACGAACATTCAGTACTTC.

This clonotype was observed a few times. This sequence joins TRBV30 and TRBJ2-7, with 10 bases fitting TRBD1. This CDR3 region has 13 residues. Germline assignment: CDR1 GTSNPN and CDR2 SVGIG (reference sequence). Trimming at V came to 5 bases and at J to 5 bases, leaving 6 bases not matched to a gene. The CDR3 coding sequence is TGTGCCTGGGGCCTCGGGACAGGGGACGAGCAGTACTTC. As protein: CAWGLGTGDEQYF.

Worth noting for this clonotype: An end of the junction does not agree with germline; a read error may underlie this. The chain combines TRBV12-3 or TRBV12-4 with TRBJ2-4; 11 bases are shared with TRBD2. The CDR3 length is 18 residues. CDR3 amino acids: CASSPPSGGRRWKNIKYF. CDR3 DNA sequence: TGTGCCAGCAGTCCACCTAGCGGGGGGCGCCGATGGAAAAACATTAAGTACTTC.

At least ten counts were recorded for this clonotype. The rearrangement uses TRBV14 and TRBJ2-5; 7 bases are shared with TRBD1. The CDR3 is 15 residues long. V gave up 5 bases and J gave up 4 bases; unmatched junction bases: 10. CDR1 is SGHDN, CDR2 FVKESK, per germline. CDR3 region: CASSYKGTVIETQYF. In DNA, the CDR3 is TGTGCCAGCAGCTACAAAGGGACAGTGATAGAGACCCAGTACTTC.

At least ten counts were recorded for this clonotype. The chain couples TRBV7-9 to TRBJ2-7; no firm D call. Per germline, CDR1 SEHNR and CDR2 FQNEAQ (reference sequence). Trimming left V 2 bases short and J 0 bases short, with 8 bases between. The CDR3 extends over 14 amino acids. The DNA for the CDR3 is TGTGCCAGCAGCTTAAGTCGTAGCTCCTACGAGCAGTACTTC. Encoded protein: CASSLSRSSYEQYF.

This chain joins TRBV6-5 and TRBJ2-7; D possibly corresponds to TRBD2 (7 bases). The V gene lost 4 bases and the J gene lost 0 bases, with 16 bases spanning the gap. Germline assignment: CDR1 MNHEY and CDR2 SVGAGI. The CDR3 length is 16 residues. The CDR3 DNA is TGTGCCAGCAGTTCCCCGGATCGGGGGGCCTCCTACGAGCAGTACTTC. The encoded protein is CASSSPDRGASYEQYF.

This clonotype has ten or more counts. The chain recombines TRBV12-3 or TRBV12-4 with TRBJ1-1; 8 nucleotides agree with TRBD1. The V gene end was trimmed by 1 base and the J gene end by 13 bases; junction bases not matched to a gene: 11. This CDR3 spans 14 amino acids. CDR3 region: CASSLDPAQGAGFF. CDR3 nucleotide sequence: TGTGCCAGCAGTTTAGATCCCGCCCAGGGGGCGGGTTTCTTT.

J is TRBJ2-5 and V is TRBV4-1, with D possibly called TRBD1 or TRBD2 (5 bases each). The CDR3 length is 14 residues. Germline V gene lookup returns CDR1 MGHRA and CDR2 YSYEKL. With 4 bases removed from V and 0 bases from J, the gap between germline ends came to 9 bases. CDR3 loop: CASSRGTYQETQYF. Here the CDR3 DNA reads TGCGCCAGCAGCCGAGGGACGTACCAAGAGACCCAGTACTTC.

V gene TRBV18 combines with J gene TRBJ2-2; 8 bases fit TRBD1. J was trimmed by 5 bases and V by 6 bases; bases with no gene match: 11. CDR3 length: 16 residues. Germline loops: CDR1 KGHSH, CDR2 LQKENI. In DNA, the CDR3 is TGTGCCAGCTCGCCGATTGACAGGGGAACGACCGGGGAGCTGTTTTTT. Amino acids: CASSPIDRGTTGELFF.

This clonotype was seen repeatedly, ten times or more. The chain has TRBV12-5 and TRBJ2-7; D remains ambiguous. The CDR3 runs to 13 residues. The germline CDR1 and CDR2 sequences are LGHNT and FRNRAP. Trimming pared 1 base from V and 1 base from J, leaving 5 bases between. For the CDR3, the DNA is TGTGCTAGTGGTTTGGGGGGATCCTACGAGCAGTACTTC. Amino acid sequence: CASGLGGSYEQYF.

This chain connects TRBV5-5 to TRBJ2-5, with 12 bases matching TRBD2. There are 15 residues in the CDR3. Germline CDR1 and CDR2: SGHKS and YYEKEE (reference sequence). The V segment lost 3 bases and the J segment 5 bases; nucleotides outside the gene matches: 5. Written as DNA, the CDR3 is TGTGCCAGCAGCTGGTTGACTAGCGGGAGTGAGACCCAGTACTTC. Protein product: CASSWLTSGSETQYF.

Notes on this clonotype: Mismatch with germline at one junction end may stem from a read error. The rearrangement uses TRBV28 and TRBJ2-5; no reliable D call. This CDR3 contains 13 residues. Germline assignment: CDR1 MDHEN and CDR2 SYDVKM. For the CDR3, the DNA is TGTGCCACCAGTACGACACCGGCAGAGACCCAGTACTTC. This translates into CATSTTPAETQYF. Variable domain in full (rest from reference TRBV28 and TRBJ2-5): DVKVTQSSRYLVKRTGEKVFLECVQDMDHENMFWYRQDPGLGLRLIYFSYDVKMKEKGDIPEGYSVSREKKERFSLILESASTNQTSMYLCATSTTPAETQYFGPGTRLLVL.

This clonotype was observed at least ten times. The V gene is TRBV10-3, the J gene TRBJ1-1, with TRBD1 as a possible D gene (6 bases). The germline V gene has CDR1 ENHRY and CDR2 SYGVKD. Trimming took off 10 bases at V and 2 bases at J, with 17 bases between the two ends. The CDR3 length is 14 residues. This CDR3 reads CATHSTGPNTEAFF. The DNA for the CDR3 is TGTGCCACCCATTCGACAGGACCCAACACTGAAGCTTTCTTT.

V is TRBV5-1 and J is TRBJ2-7, with D hard to call. The ends were cut back, 3 bases at V and 6 bases at J, with 13 bases in the middle. Per the germline V gene, CDR1 is SGHRS and CDR2 is YFSETQ. The CDR3 totals 13 residues. In nucleotides, the CDR3 is TGCGCCAGCAGCTCACCGGCCCATCTCGAGCAGTACTTC. The encoded protein is CASSSPAHLEQYF. The full variable domain, its missing parts supplied by reference TRBV5-1 and TRBJ2-7, is KAGVTQTPRYLIKTRGQQVTLSCSPISGHRSVSWYQQTPGQGLQFLFEYFSETQRNKGNFPGRFSGRQFSNSRSEMNVSTLELGDSALYLCASSSPAHLEQYFGPGTRLTVT.

The chain couples TRBV20-1 to TRBJ2-5; 12 nucleotides agree with TRBD2. The CDR3 length is 15 residues. Germline lookup yields CDR1 DFQATT and CDR2 SNEGSKA (reference sequence). V dropped 3 bases and J dropped 2; count of bases not matched to a gene: 4. The CDR3 nucleotides are TGCAGTGCTAGTTGGCTAGCGGGGGGGCAAGAGACCCAGTACTTC. This codes for CSASWLAGGQETQYF.

This clonotype occurred many times. The chain is built from TRBV19 and TRBJ2-7, with D possibly matching TRBD2 (5 bases). Looked up from germline, CDR1 is LNHDA and CDR2 is SQIVND (reference sequence). There are 14 residues in the CDR3. Trimming took off 2 bases at V and 2 bases at J, with 10 bases between the two ends. In nucleotides, the CDR3 is TGTGCCAGTAGTATATCCGGGAATACCTACGAGCAGTACTTC. It translates to CASSISGNTYEQYF.

CDR3 amino acids: CSAAPPYGYTF. CDR3 in DNA: TGCAGTGCCGCCCCCCCCTATGGCTACACCTTC. The rearrangement uses TRBV20-1 and TRBJ1-2; D gene ambiguous. Trimming shortened V by 6 bases and J by 4 bases, and 9 bases separated the two germline ends. Germline assignment: CDR1 DFQATT and CDR2 SNEGSKA (reference sequence). The CDR3 runs to 11 residues.

This clonotype was recorded a few times. This chain links TRBV11-2 with TRBJ1-6; no clear D gene. Trimming stripped 7 bases from V and 8 bases from J, with 15 bases between. Germline V gene data show CDR1 as SGHAT and CDR2 as FQNNGV. This CDR3 region has 14 residues. CDR3 loop: CASTRRVGDSPLHF. DNA for the CDR3: TGTGCCAGCACCCGGAGGGTGGGTGATTCACCCCTCCACTTT.

This clonotype was counted ten times or more. This chain links TRBV12-3 or TRBV12-4 with TRBJ1-1; no reliable D call. The CDR3 sequence is 10 residues long. V lost 8 bases and J lost 11, with 12 bases in between. DNA for the CDR3: TGTGCCAGCCTCCTCGAACACGCTTTCTTT. Translation gives CASLLEHAFF.

The genes are TRBV6-5 and TRBJ2-5; 8 bases agree with TRBD1. CDR1 and CDR2 (germline): MNHEY, SVGAGI. This CDR3 region has 15 residues. The trim removed 1 base at V and 4 bases at J, leaving 5 bases unmatched. The CDR3 DNA is TGTGCCAGCAGTTACTATCAGGGGGCCGGAGAGACCCAGTACTTC. Its protein product is CASSYYQGAGETQYF.

This clonotype has only a few counts. CDR3 sequence (DNA): TGTGCCAGCAGGGAACAGTTTAATCAGCCCCAGCATTTT. It yields the protein CASREQFNQPQHF. The chain employs TRBV12-3 or TRBV12-4 and TRBJ1-5; D gene ambiguous. This CDR3 is 13 amino acids long. The germline V and J ends were trimmed by 6 bases and 4 bases, with 10 bases remaining between them.

The chain uses TRBV30 and TRBJ2-2, with D perhaps assigned TRBD1 or TRBD2 (6 bases each). V was clipped by 0 bases and J by 0 bases, with 14 bases between them. This CDR3 region has 17 residues. Germline assignment: CDR1 GTSNPN and CDR2 SVGIG (reference sequence). The CDR3 here is CAWSVWGAAPNTGELFF. DNA for the CDR3: TGTGCCTGGAGTGTATGGGGGGCGGCTCCGAACACCGGGGAGCTGTTTTTT.

Ten or more counts support this clonotype. The V and J genes are TRBV20-1 and TRBJ1-2; 8 nucleotides align to TRBD1. The CDR3 has 13 residues. V shed 7 bases and J 8 bases; nucleotides not matched to a gene: 12. Per germline, CDR1 DFQATT and CDR2 SNEGSKA (reference sequence). CDR3 in amino acids: CSVIAQGAGGYTF. Here the CDR3 DNA reads TGCAGTGTTATAGCGCAGGGGGCAGGGGGCTACACCTTC.

This clonotype was seen repeatedly, ten times or more. The gene calls are TRBV5-1 and TRBJ2-2; 7 nucleotides match TRBD1. This CDR3 comprises 12 residues. The germline V gene has CDR1 SGHRS and CDR2 YFSETQ. V shed 2 bases and J 9 bases; nucleotides not matched to a gene: 1. Here the CDR3 reads CASSLQGRELFF. CDR3 DNA: TGCGCCAGCAGCTTACAGGGGCGGGAGCTGTTTTTT.

This clonotype was detected many times. The J gene is TRBJ2-5, the V gene TRBV20-1; D might be TRBD2 (5 bases). CDR3 length equals 17 residues. Trimming left V 2 bases short and J 5 bases short, with 24 bases between. Looked up from germline, CDR1 is DFQATT and CDR2 is SNEGSKA (reference sequence). CDR3 in DNA: TGCAGTGCTAGAAATGGTCGTGTGGCAACTTCGGGGGAGACCCAGTACTTC. Translated: CSARNGRVATSGETQYF.

At least ten counts were recorded for this clonotype. The V call is TRBV30, the J call TRBJ1-1, with TRBD1 identical over 8 bases. Germline lookup yields CDR1 GTSNPN and CDR2 SVGIG (reference sequence). V shed 4 bases and J 3 bases; nucleotides not matched to a gene: 4. CDR3 length: 13 amino acids. Here the CDR3 DNA reads TGTGCCTGGATTAACAGGGGGTACACTGAAGCTTTCTTT. This codes for CAWINRGYTEAFF.

There are many counts of this clonotype. The V and J genes are TRBV11-2 and TRBJ2-5; D might be TRBD1 or TRBD2, each matching 6 bases. Germline CDR1 is SGHAT and CDR2 is FQNNGV. The CDR3 length is 15 residues. V lost 7 bases and J lost 4, with 19 bases in between. In nucleotides, the CDR3 is TGTGCCAGCATTCCACAGGGCTCCGGGGGAGAGACCCAGTACTTC. This gives the protein CASIPQGSGGETQYF.

The table lists this clonotype with many counts. The J gene is TRBJ1-1, the V gene TRBV14; D gene unclear. Germline assignment: CDR1 SGHDN and CDR2 FVKESK. The germline V and J ends were trimmed by 2 bases and 8 bases, with 12 bases remaining between them. This CDR3 is built from 13 residues. This CDR3 reads CASSQTQLVEAFF. The CDR3 DNA reads TGTGCCAGCAGCCAAACACAGCTTGTGGAAGCTTTCTTT. Drawing the rest from reference TRBV14 and TRBJ1-1, the complete variable domain is EAGVTQFPSHSVIEKGQTVTLRCDPISGHDNLYWYRRVMGKEIKFLLHFVKESKQDESGMPNNRFLAERTGGTYSTLKVQPAELEDSGVYFCASSQTQLVEAFFGQGTRLTVV.

This clonotype has ten or more counts. The chain uses TRBV15 and TRBJ2-7; D call uncertain. The CDR3 spans 14 residues. Trimming removed 6 bases from V and 6 bases from J, with 18 bases in between. Looked up from germline, CDR1 is LNHNV and CDR2 is YYDKDF (reference sequence). The CDR3 sequence: CATRASGPMVEQYF. In nucleotides, the CDR3 is TGTGCCACCAGGGCTTCCGGACCCATGGTCGAGCAGTACTTC.

In its sample, this clonotype was seen many times. This chain uses TRBV12-3 or TRBV12-4 with TRBJ2-5, with D maybe TRBD1 (5 bases). The V gene lost 4 bases and the J gene lost 5 bases, with 17 bases spanning the gap. This CDR3 contains 15 residues. CDR3 amino acids: CASSSQVGRTETQYF. DNA for the CDR3: TGTGCCAGCAGTTCGCAAGTGGGGCGCACGGAGACCCAGTACTTC.

The chain recombines TRBV12-3 or TRBV12-4 with TRBJ1-6, with 9 bases matching TRBD1. The junction had 7 bases not matched to a gene; V was cut back by 6 bases and J by 7 bases. The CDR3 runs 15 residues. CDR3 coding DNA: TGTGCCAGCAGCTCGGGGACAGGGAGAAATTCACCCCTCCACTTT. Translating gives CASSSGTGRNSPLHF.

This clonotype was seen repeatedly, ten times or more. The CDR3 DNA is TGTGCCTGTAAAAGGGCAGGGGCCGATGAAAAACTGTTTTTT. It specifies CACKRAGADEKLFF. The chain uses TRBV30 and TRBJ1-4; TRBD1 is a possible D gene (6 bases). Germline lookup yields CDR1 GTSNPN and CDR2 SVGIG (reference sequence). V lost 6 bases and J 6 bases, leaving 17 bases between the germline ends. This CDR3 region has 14 residues.